This T cell receptor beta chain was sequenced during a study of control samples from healthy donors and cancer patients (TCRdb year 2020). The library was made by the immunoSEQ multiplex PCR assay. The clones in this table, taken by TCRdb from immuneACCESS, are in-frame only. Not every clone is retained; where verified, under half of the shortfall comes from an unresolved V gene, and the cause of the rest is unknown. The sample table holds some 410,000 clones, of which over 75% were seen once. The leading ten clones occupy 5% to 7% of the sample. On this clone itself: What this receptor recognizes is not known. Base qualities are not at hand, and no much larger clone is one base apart.

Based on the germline V gene (reference sequence), the CDR1 and CDR2 sequences are LNHDA and SQIVND. At the junction V is shortened by 6 bases and J by 4 bases; bases outside the gene matches: 8. Inclusive of the bounding cysteine and phenylalanine, the CDR3 is 14 residues long. The CDR3 DNA has 42 bases and is translated from base 1. The chain was built from TRBV19 and TRBJ1-2, and 7 junction bases match TRBD1. This receptor was taken from a man aged 35 to 55 with head and neck cancer. Specimen: PBMCs. The DNA sequence is as follows: TGTGCCAGTAGAGAAACCGGGACAGTCTATGGCTACACCTTC. Translated, this gives CASRETGTVYGYTF.